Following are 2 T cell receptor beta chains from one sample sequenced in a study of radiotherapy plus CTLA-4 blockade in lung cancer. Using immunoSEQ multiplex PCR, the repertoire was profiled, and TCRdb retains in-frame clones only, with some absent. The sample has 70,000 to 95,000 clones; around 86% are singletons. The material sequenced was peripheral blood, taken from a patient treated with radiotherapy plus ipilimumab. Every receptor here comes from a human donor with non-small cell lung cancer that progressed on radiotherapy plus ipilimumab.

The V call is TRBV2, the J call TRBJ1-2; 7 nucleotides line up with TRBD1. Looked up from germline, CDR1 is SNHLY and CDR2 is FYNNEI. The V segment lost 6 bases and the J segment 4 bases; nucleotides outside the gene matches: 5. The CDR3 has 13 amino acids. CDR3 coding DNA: TGTGCCAGCAGACCGGGACAGTTCTATGGCTACACCTTC. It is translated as CASRPGQFYGYTF.

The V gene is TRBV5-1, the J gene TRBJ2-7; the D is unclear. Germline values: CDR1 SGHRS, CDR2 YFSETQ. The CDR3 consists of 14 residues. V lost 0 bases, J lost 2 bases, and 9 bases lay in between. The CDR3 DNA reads TGCGCCAGCAGCTTGGCGGATAAAACCTACGAGCAGTACTTC. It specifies CASSLADKTYEQYF.